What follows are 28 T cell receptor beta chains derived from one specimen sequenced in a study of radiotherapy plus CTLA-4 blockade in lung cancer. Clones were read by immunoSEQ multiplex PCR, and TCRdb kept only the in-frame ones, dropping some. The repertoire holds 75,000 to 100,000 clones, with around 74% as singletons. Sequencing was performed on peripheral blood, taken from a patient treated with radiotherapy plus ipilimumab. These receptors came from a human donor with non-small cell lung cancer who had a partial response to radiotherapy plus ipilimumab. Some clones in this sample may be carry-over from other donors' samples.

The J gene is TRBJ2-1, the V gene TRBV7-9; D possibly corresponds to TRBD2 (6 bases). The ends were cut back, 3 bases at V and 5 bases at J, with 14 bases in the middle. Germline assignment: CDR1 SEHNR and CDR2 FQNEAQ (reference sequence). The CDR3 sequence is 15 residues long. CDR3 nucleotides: TGTGCCAGCAGCTTGGGCGGGGTTCCCAACAATGAGCAGTTCTTC. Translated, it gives CASSLGGVPNNEQFF.

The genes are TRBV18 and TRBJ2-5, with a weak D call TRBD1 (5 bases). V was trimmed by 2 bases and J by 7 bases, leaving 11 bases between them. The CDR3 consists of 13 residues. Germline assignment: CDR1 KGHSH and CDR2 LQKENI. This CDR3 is CASSPGAAWTQYF. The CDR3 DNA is TGTGCCAGCTCACCAGGGGCAGCTTGGACCCAGTACTTC.

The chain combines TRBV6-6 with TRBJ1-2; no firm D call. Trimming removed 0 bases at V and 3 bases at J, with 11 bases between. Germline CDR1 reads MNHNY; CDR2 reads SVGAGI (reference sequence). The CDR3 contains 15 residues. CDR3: CASSYSGGFDYGYTF. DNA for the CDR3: TGTGCCAGCAGTTACTCGGGAGGTTTTGACTATGGCTACACCTTC.

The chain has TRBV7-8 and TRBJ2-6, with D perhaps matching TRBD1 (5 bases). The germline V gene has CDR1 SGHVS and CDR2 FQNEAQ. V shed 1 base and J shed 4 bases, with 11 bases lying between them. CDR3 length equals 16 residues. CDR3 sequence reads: CASSLVRVPGANVLTF. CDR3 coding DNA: TGTGCCAGCAGCTTAGTCAGGGTGCCGGGGGCCAACGTCCTGACTTTC.

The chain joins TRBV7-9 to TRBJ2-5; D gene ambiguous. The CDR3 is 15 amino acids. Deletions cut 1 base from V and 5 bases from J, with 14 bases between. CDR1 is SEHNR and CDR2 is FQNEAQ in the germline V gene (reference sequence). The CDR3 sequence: CASSLDGSFGETQYF. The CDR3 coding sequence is TGTGCCAGCAGCTTAGACGGTAGCTTCGGGGAGACCCAGTACTTC.

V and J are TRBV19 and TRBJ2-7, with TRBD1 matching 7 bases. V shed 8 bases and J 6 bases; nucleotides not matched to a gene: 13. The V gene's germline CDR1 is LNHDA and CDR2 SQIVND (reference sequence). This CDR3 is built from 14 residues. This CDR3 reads CASEPYRGTGEQYF. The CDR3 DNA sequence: TGTGCCAGTGAACCATACAGGGGAACGGGCGAGCAGTACTTC.

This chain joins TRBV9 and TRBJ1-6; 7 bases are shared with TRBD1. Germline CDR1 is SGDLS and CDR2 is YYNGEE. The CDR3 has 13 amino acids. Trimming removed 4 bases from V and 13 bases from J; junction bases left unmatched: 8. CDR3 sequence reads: CASSITGATPLHF. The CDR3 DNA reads TGTGCCAGCAGCATCACAGGGGCGACTCCCCTCCACTTT. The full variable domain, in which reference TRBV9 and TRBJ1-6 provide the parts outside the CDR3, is DSGVTQTPKHLITATGQRVTLRCSPRSGDLSVYWYQQSLDQGLQFLIQYYNGEERAKGNILERFSAQQFPDLHSELNLSSLELGDSALYFCASSITGATPLHFGNGTRLTVT.

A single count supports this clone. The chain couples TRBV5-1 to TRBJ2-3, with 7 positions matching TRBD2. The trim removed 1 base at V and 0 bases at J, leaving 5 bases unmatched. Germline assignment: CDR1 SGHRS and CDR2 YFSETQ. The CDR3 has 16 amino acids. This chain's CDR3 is CASSLFASGSTDTQYF. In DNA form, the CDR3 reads TGCGCCAGCAGCTTGTTTGCTAGCGGTAGCACAGATACGCAGTATTTT.

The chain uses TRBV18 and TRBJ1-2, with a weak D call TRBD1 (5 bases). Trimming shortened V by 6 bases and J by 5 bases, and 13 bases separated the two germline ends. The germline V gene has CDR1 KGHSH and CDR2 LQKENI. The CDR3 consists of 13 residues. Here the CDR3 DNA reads TGTGCCAGCTCGTCGGGGGGTGTTTATGGCTACACCTTC. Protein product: CASSSGGVYGYTF.

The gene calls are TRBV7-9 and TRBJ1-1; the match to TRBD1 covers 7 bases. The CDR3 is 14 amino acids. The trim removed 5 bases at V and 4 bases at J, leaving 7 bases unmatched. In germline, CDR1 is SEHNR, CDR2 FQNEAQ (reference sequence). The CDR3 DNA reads TGTGCCAGCAGCCAGCAACAGGGGCCCACTGAAGCTTTCTTT. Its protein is CASSQQQGPTEAFF.

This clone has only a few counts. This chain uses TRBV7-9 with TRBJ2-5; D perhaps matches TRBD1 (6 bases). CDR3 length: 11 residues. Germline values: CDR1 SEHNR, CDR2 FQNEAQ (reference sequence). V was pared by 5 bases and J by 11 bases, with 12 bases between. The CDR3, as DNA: TGTGCCAGCAGCACGGACAGTCGGCAGTACTTC. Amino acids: CASSTDSRQYF.

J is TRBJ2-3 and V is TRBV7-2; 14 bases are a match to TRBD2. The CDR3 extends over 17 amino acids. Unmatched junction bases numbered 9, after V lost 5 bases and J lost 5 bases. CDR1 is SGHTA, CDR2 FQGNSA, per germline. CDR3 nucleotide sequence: TGTGCCAGCAGCCTCAGACTAGCGGGGGGGGGAGGAGATACGCAGTATTTT. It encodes CASSLRLAGGGGDTQYF. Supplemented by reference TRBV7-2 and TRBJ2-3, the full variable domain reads GAGVSQSPSNKVTEKGKDVELRCDPISGHTALYWYRQSLGQGLEFLIYFQGNSAPDKSGLPSDRFSAERTGGSVSTLTIQRTQQEDSAVYLCASSLRLAGGGGDTQYFGPGTRLTVL.

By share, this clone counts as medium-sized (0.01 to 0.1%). The CDR3 loop is CASSLGHYEQYF. In DNA form, the CDR3 reads TGTGCCAGCAGCTTGGGGCACTACGAGCAGTACTTC. The V call is TRBV5-4, the J call TRBJ2-7; no clear D. This CDR3 contains 12 residues. The germline V gene has CDR1 SGHNT and CDR2 YYREEE (reference sequence). The V and J ends lost 0 bases and 3 bases respectively, with 4 bases between them.

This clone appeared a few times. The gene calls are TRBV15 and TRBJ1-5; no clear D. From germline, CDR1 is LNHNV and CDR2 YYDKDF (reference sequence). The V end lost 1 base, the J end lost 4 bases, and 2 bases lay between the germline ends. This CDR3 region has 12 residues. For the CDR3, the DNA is TGTGCCACCAGCAGAGCGAATCAGCCCCAGCATTTT. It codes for CATSRANQPQHF.

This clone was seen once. CDR3 nucleotide sequence: TGTGCCAGTAGTATAGAGGGGAGAGGGGGCCGAGGGAACACTGAAGCTTTCTTT. It codes for CASSIEGRGGRGNTEAFF. The rearrangement joins TRBV19 to TRBJ1-1; 7 bases fit TRBD1. The CDR3 runs to 18 residues. Germline CDR1 LNHDA, CDR2 SQIVND (reference sequence). V shed 0 bases, J shed 1 base, and the junction held 11 bases outside the gene matches.

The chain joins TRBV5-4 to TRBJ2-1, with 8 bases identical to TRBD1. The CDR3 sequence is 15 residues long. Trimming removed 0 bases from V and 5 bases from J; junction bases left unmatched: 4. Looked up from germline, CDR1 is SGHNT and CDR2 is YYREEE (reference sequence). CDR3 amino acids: CASSLGQGRNNEQFF. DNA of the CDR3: TGTGCCAGCAGCTTGGGACAGGGGAGAAACAATGAGCAGTTCTTC.

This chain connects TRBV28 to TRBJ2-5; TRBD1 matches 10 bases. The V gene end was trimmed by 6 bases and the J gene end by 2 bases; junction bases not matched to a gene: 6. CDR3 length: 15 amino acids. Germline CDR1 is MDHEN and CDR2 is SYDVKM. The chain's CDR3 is CASRSTGGTQETQYF. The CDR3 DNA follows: TGTGCCAGCAGGTCGACAGGGGGCACACAAGAGACCCAGTACTTC.

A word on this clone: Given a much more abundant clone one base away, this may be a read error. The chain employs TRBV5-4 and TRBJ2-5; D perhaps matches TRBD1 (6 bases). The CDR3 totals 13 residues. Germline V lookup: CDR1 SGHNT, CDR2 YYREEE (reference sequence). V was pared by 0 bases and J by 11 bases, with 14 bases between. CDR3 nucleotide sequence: TGTGCCAGCAGCTTGGGGGGGCCCTACGGGCAGTACTTC. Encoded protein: CASSLGGPYGQYF. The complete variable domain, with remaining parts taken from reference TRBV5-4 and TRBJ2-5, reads ETGVTQSPTHLIKTRGQQVTLRCSSQSGHNTVSWYQQALGQGPQFIFQYYREEENGRGNFPPRFSGLQFPNYSSELNVNALELDDSALYLCASSLGGPYGQYFGPGTRLLVL.

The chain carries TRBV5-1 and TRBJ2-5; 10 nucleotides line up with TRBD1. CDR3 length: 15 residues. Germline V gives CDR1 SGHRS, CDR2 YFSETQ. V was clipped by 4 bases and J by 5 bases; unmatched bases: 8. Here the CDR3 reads CASSVGTGARETQYF. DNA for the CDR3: TGCGCCAGCAGCGTCGGGACAGGGGCTCGGGAGACCCAGTACTTC.

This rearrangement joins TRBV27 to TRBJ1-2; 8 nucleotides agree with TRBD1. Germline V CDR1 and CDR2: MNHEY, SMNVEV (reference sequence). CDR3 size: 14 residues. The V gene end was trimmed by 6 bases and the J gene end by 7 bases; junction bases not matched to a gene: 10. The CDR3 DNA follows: TGTGCCAGCAGGGTATTGACAGGGGAAAGTGGCTACACCTTC. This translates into CASRVLTGESGYTF.

The CDR3 coding sequence is TGTGCCACCAGCAGAGATCAAGTGACAGGGGGAGCCTCCTACGAGCAGTACTTC. This codes for CATSRDQVTGGASYEQYF. The rearrangement links TRBV15 to TRBJ2-7, with 9 bases fitting TRBD1. This CDR3 region has 18 residues. CDR1 and CDR2 (germline): LNHNV, YYDKDF (reference sequence). Unmatched junction bases numbered 9, after V lost 0 bases and J lost 0 bases.

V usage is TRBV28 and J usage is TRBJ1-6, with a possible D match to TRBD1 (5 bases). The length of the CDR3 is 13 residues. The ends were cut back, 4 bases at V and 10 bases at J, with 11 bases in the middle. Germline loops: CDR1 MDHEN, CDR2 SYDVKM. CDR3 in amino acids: CASSSGGISPLHF. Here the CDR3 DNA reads TGTGCCAGCAGTTCCGGGGGGATCTCACCCCTCCACTTT.

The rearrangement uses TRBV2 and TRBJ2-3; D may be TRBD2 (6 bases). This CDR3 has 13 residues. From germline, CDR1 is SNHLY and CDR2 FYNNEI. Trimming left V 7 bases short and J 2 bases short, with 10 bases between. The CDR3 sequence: CASNGGFTDTQYF. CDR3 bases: TGTGCCAGCAACGGAGGGTTCACAGATACGCAGTATTTT.

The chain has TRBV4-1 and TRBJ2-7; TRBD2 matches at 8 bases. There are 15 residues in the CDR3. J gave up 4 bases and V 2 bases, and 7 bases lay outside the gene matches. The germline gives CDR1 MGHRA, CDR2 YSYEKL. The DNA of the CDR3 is TGCGCCAGCAGCCAACCGACGGGGGGGTTGTACGAGCAGTACTTC. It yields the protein CASSQPTGGLYEQYF.

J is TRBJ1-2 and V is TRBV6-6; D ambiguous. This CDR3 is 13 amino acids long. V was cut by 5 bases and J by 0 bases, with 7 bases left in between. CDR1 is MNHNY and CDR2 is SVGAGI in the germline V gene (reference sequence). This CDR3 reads CASSVQTNYGYTF. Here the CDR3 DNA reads TGTGCCAGCAGTGTACAGACTAACTATGGCTACACCTTC.

CDR3 coding DNA: TGCGCCAGCAGCTCGACTAGCGGGATGGGAGATACGCAGTATTTT. Amino acid sequence: CASSSTSGMGDTQYF. This rearrangement joins TRBV5-1 to TRBJ2-3; 11 bases line up with TRBD2. V trimming: 3 bases; J trimming: 5 bases; junction bases outside the gene matches: 5. Germline values: CDR1 SGHRS, CDR2 YFSETQ. CDR3 length: 15 amino acids.

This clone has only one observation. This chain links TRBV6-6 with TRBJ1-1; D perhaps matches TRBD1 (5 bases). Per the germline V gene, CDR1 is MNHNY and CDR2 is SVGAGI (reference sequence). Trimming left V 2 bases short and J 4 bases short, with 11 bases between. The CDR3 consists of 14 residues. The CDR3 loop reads CASSYGQGGTEAFF. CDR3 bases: TGTGCCAGCAGTTACGGGCAGGGTGGCACTGAAGCTTTCTTT.

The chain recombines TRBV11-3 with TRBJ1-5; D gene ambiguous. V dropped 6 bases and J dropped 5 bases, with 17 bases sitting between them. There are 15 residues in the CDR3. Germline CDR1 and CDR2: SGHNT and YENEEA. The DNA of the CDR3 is TGTGCCAGCAGTCCGGGAGGGCTTCGGGATCAGCCCCAGCATTTT. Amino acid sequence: CASSPGGLRDQPQHF.